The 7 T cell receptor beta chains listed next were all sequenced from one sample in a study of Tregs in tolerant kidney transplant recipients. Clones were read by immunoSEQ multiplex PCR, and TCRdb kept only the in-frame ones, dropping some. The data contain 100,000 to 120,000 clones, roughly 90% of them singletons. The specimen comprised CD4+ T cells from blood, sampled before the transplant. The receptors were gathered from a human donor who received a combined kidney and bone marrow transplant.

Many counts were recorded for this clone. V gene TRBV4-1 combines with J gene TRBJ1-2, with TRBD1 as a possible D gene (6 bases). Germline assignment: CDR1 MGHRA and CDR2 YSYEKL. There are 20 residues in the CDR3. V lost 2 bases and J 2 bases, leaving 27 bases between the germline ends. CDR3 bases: TGCGCCAGCAGCCAAACTCGGACAACTGCTGGGGGCCCTACGAACTATGGCTACACCTTC. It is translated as CASSQTRTTAGGPTNYGYTF.

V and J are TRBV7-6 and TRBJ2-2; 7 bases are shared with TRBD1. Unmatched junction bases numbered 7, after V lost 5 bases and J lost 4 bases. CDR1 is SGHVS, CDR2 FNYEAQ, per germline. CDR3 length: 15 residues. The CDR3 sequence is CASSLGQIGTGELFF. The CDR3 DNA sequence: TGTGCCAGCAGCCTGGGACAGATAGGCACCGGGGAGCTGTTTTTT.

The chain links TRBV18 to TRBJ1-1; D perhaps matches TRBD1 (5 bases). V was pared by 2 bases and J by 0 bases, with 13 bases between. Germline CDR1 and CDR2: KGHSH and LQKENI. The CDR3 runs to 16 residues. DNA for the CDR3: TGTGCCAGCTCACCAAACAATTGGGGCCTGAACACTGAAGCTTTCTTT. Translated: CASSPNNWGLNTEAFF.

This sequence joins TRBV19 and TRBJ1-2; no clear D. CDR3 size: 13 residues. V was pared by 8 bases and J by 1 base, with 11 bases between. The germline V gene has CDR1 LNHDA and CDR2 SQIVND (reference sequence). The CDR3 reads CASAKRVNYGYTF. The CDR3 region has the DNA TGTGCCAGTGCGAAACGGGTTAACTATGGCTACACCTTC.

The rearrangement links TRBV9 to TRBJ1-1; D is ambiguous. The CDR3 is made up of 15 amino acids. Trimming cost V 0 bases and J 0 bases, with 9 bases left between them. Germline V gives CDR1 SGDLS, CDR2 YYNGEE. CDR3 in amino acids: CASSVVAVMNTEAFF. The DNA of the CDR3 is TGTGCCAGCAGCGTAGTTGCAGTCATGAACACTGAAGCTTTCTTT. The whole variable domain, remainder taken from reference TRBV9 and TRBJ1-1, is DSGVTQTPKHLITATGQRVTLRCSPRSGDLSVYWYQQSLDQGLQFLIQYYNGEERAKGNILERFSAQQFPDLHSELNLSSLELGDSALYFCASSVVAVMNTEAFFGQGTRLTVV.

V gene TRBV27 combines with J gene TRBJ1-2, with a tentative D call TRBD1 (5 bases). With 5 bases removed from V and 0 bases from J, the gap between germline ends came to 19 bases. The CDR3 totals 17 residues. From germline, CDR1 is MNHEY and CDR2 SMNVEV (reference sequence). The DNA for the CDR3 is TGTGCCAGCAGTCCTTGGGCGGGGACGATTTCTAACTATGGCTACACCTTC. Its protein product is CASSPWAGTISNYGYTF.

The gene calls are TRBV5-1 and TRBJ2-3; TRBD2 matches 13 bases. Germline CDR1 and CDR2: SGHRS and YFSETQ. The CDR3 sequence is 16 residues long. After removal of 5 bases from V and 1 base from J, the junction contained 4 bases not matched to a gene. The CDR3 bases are TGCGCCAGCAGTTCGGGGACTAGCGGGGGCACAGATACGCAGTATTTT. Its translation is CASSSGTSGGTDTQYF.